Listed below are T cell receptor beta chains from one sample, sequenced in a study of shared clonotypes between healthy human individuals. Assay used: immunoSEQ multiplex PCR; TCRdb lists only in-frame clones, some missing. The sample holds under 2,000,000 clones, about 95% seen once. What was sequenced was naive CD8+ T cells sorted from blood. The receptor source for this set is a man aged 18 to 29 in good health. The CDR3 runs from the conserved cysteine through the conserved F or W. The order of the fields is clone size, V gene, J gene, D gene, CDR3 protein, CDR3 DNA. The D gene is left open where the match is weak. Clone size is not always given. Where it is, it says once, few, many or a class for expanded clones.

clone size: NA; V gene: TRBV14; J gene: TRBJ2-5; D gene: TRBD2; CDR3 protein: CASSLRGGETQYF; CDR3 DNA: TGTGCCAGCAGCCTACGGGGGGGAGAGACCCAGTACTTC
clone size: NA; V gene: TRBV7-8; J gene: TRBJ2-5; D gene: NA; CDR3 protein: CAGRGAQETQYF; CDR3 DNA: TGTGCCGGCAGGGGGGCCCAAGAGACCCAGTACTTC
clone size: once; V gene: TRBV5-6; J gene: TRBJ1-1; D gene: NA; CDR3 protein: CASSPGGSTEAFF; CDR3 DNA: TGTGCCAGCAGCCCCGGCGGCAGCACTGAAGCTTTCTTT
clone size: NA; V gene: TRBV6-5; J gene: TRBJ2-7; D gene: NA; CDR3 protein: CASRMGISYEQYF; CDR3 DNA: TGTGCCAGCAGAATGGGGATCTCCTACGAGCAGTACTTC
clone size: NA; V gene: TRBV4-1; J gene: TRBJ1-2; D gene: TRBD1; CDR3 protein: CASSRIETGSGYGYTF; CDR3 DNA: TGCGCCAGCAGCCGTATAGAGACAGGGTCGGGATATGGCTACACCTTC
clone size: NA; V gene: TRBV11-3; J gene: TRBJ2-2; D gene: TRBD2; CDR3 protein: CASSTSGDTGELFF; CDR3 DNA: TGTGCCAGCAGCACTAGCGGTGACACCGGGGAGCTGTTTTTT
clone size: NA; V gene: TRBV4-3; J gene: TRBJ2-7; D gene: TRBD1; CDR3 protein: CASSQTGGLGYEQYF; CDR3 DNA: TGCGCCAGCAGCCAAACAGGGGGATTGGGTTACGAGCAGTACTTC
clone size: NA; V gene: TRBV28; J gene: TRBJ1-4; D gene: TRBD1; CDR3 protein: CASSLYQGANEKLFF; CDR3 DNA: TGTGCCAGCAGTTTATACCAGGGGGCTAATGAAAAACTGTTTTTT
clone size: NA; V gene: TRBV5-6; J gene: TRBJ1-5; D gene: NA; CDR3 protein: CASSHWTVNLQPQHF; CDR3 DNA: TGTGCCAGCAGCCACTGGACAGTGAACCTTCAGCCCCAGCATTTT
clone size: NA; V gene: TRBV2; J gene: TRBJ2-3; D gene: NA; CDR3 protein: CASSESRGTDTQYF; CDR3 DNA: TGTGCCAGCAGTGAGTCTAGGGGCACAGATACGCAGTATTTT
clone size: NA; V gene: TRBV29-1; J gene: TRBJ2-7; D gene: NA; CDR3 protein: CSVQGGSYEQYF; CDR3 DNA: TGCAGCGTACAAGGTGGATCCTACGAGCAGTACTTC
clone size: NA; V gene: TRBV10-3; J gene: TRBJ2-3; D gene: TRBD1; CDR3 protein: CAISDELDRVTDTQYF; CDR3 DNA: TGTGCCATCAGTGACGAGTTGGACAGGGTAACAGATACGCAGTATTTT
clone size: NA; V gene: TRBV12-5; J gene: TRBJ2-7; D gene: NA; CDR3 protein: CASGSSTRTGTYEQYF; CDR3 DNA: TGTGCTAGTGGTTCTTCCACCCGGACTGGAACCTACGAGCAGTACTTC
clone size: NA; V gene: TRBV7-7; J gene: TRBJ2-5; D gene: NA; CDR3 protein: CASSLAPGVQETQYF; CDR3 DNA: TGTGCTAGCAGCTTAGCTCCAGGAGTCCAAGAGACCCAGTACTTC
clone size: NA; V gene: TRBV9; J gene: TRBJ1-3; D gene: NA; CDR3 protein: CASSVEAEGREDLPSGNTIYF; CDR3 DNA: TGTGCCAGCAGCGTAGAGGCAGAGGGGAGGGAGGACCTTCCCTCTGGAAACACCATATATTTT
clone size: NA; V gene: TRBV5-6; J gene: TRBJ1-1; D gene: TRBD1; CDR3 protein: CASSPETGRGTEAFF; CDR3 DNA: TGTGCCAGCAGCCCAGAGACAGGGAGGGGCACTGAAGCTTTCTTT
clone size: NA; V gene: TRBV19; J gene: TRBJ1-4; D gene: NA; CDR3 protein: CASRPFGELTNEKLFF; CDR3 DNA: TGTGCCAGTAGGCCTTTTGGCGAGTTAACTAATGAAAAACTGTTTTTT
clone size: NA; V gene: TRBV6-5; J gene: TRBJ2-5; D gene: NA; CDR3 protein: CASSYSPAGLGETQYF; CDR3 DNA: TGTGCCAGCAGTTACTCGCCGGCAGGGCTTGGGGAGACCCAGTACTTC
clone size: NA; V gene: TRBV13; J gene: TRBJ2-7; D gene: NA; CDR3 protein: CASSARIFYEQYF; CDR3 DNA: TGTGCCAGCAGCGCCAGGATTTTCTACGAGCAGTACTTC
clone size: once; V gene: TRBV18; J gene: TRBJ1-2; D gene: TRBD1; CDR3 protein: CASSLDTGDGYTF; CDR3 DNA: TGTGCCAGCTCACTAGATACAGGGGACGGCTACACCTTC
clone size: NA; V gene: TRBV29-1; J gene: TRBJ2-1; D gene: TRBD2; CDR3 protein: CSVEGLAGFPYNEQFF; CDR3 DNA: TGCAGCGTCGAGGGCTTAGCGGGATTCCCCTACAATGAGCAGTTCTTC
clone size: NA; V gene: TRBV6-5; J gene: TRBJ2-1; D gene: TRBD2; CDR3 protein: CASSYTVGGEQFF; CDR3 DNA: TGTGCCAGCAGTTACACGGTGGGAGGGGAGCAGTTCTTC
clone size: NA; V gene: TRBV13; J gene: TRBJ2-3; D gene: TRBD2; CDR3 protein: CASSPGLAGVHRPDTQYF; CDR3 DNA: TGTGCCAGCAGCCCCGGACTAGCGGGAGTCCATCGGCCAGATACGCAGTATTTT
clone size: NA; V gene: TRBV9; J gene: TRBJ1-4; D gene: NA; CDR3 protein: CASSGEKLFF; CDR3 DNA: TGTGCCAGCAGCGGAGAAAAACTGTTTTTT
clone size: NA; V gene: TRBV4-3; J gene: TRBJ2-5; D gene: TRBD2; CDR3 protein: CASSQDLAREGWETQYF; CDR3 DNA: TGCGCCAGCAGCCAAGATCTGGCGCGGGAGGGGTGGGAGACCCAGTACTTC
clone size: NA; V gene: TRBV4-3; J gene: TRBJ2-7; D gene: NA; CDR3 protein: CASGDTYEQYF; CDR3 DNA: TGCGCCAGCGGCGATACCTACGAGCAGTACTTC
clone size: NA; V gene: TRBV4-1; J gene: TRBJ2-2; D gene: TRBD1; CDR3 protein: CASSLGTANTGELFF; CDR3 DNA: TGCGCCAGCAGCCTCGGGACAGCGAACACCGGGGAGCTGTTTTTT
clone size: NA; V gene: TRBV11-1; J gene: TRBJ2-7; D gene: NA; CDR3 protein: CASSLYSGEQYF; CDR3 DNA: TGTGCCAGCAGCCTGTATTCGGGCGAGCAGTACTTC
clone size: NA; V gene: TRBV9; J gene: TRBJ2-3; D gene: NA; CDR3 protein: CASNVGGADTQYF; CDR3 DNA: TGTGCCAGCAACGTGGGGGGCGCAGATACGCAGTATTTT
clone size: NA; V gene: TRBV6-5; J gene: TRBJ2-7; D gene: NA; CDR3 protein: CASSPGSSDYEQYF; CDR3 DNA: TGTGCCAGCAGCCCCGGATCGTCTGACTACGAGCAGTACTTC
clone size: NA; V gene: TRBV2; J gene: TRBJ1-2; D gene: NA; CDR3 protein: CASSDWVIGSAGYTF; CDR3 DNA: TGTGCCAGCAGTGATTGGGTAATAGGTTCGGCTGGCTACACCTTC
clone size: NA; V gene: TRBV27; J gene: TRBJ2-5; D gene: NA; CDR3 protein: CASSYTGGGETQYF; CDR3 DNA: TGTGCCAGCAGTTATACAGGGGGGGGAGAGACCCAGTACTTC
clone size: NA; V gene: TRBV30; J gene: TRBJ2-2; D gene: NA; CDR3 protein: CAWFEGTGELFF; CDR3 DNA: TGTGCCTGGTTCGAAGGCACCGGGGAGCTGTTTTTT
clone size: NA; V gene: TRBV18; J gene: TRBJ1-3; D gene: NA; CDR3 protein: CASSPPRDIFGNTIYF; CDR3 DNA: TGTGCCAGCTCACCTCCTCGAGACATATTTGGAAACACCATATATTTT
clone size: NA; V gene: TRBV5-4; J gene: TRBJ1-4; D gene: NA; CDR3 protein: CASSLPGQEKLFF; CDR3 DNA: TGTGCCAGCAGCTTGCCAGGGCAGGAAAAACTGTTTTTT
clone size: NA; V gene: TRBV11-2; J gene: TRBJ2-7; D gene: TRBD2; CDR3 protein: CASSLTSGAPGEQYF; CDR3 DNA: TGTGCCAGCAGCCTAACTAGCGGGGCCCCGGGCGAGCAGTACTTC
clone size: NA; V gene: TRBV9; J gene: TRBJ2-1; D gene: TRBD2; CDR3 protein: CASSVGAGGTYNEQFF; CDR3 DNA: TGTGCCAGCAGCGTAGGAGCGGGGGGAACCTACAATGAGCAGTTCTTC
clone size: NA; V gene: TRBV19; J gene: TRBJ1-2; D gene: TRBD1; CDR3 protein: CASSPEGQGPSRF; CDR3 DNA: TGTGCCAGTAGTCCAGAGGGACAGGGGCCTTCCCGCTTC
clone size: NA; V gene: TRBV25-1; J gene: TRBJ1-1; D gene: NA; CDR3 protein: CASSLPGENTEAFF; CDR3 DNA: TGTGCCAGCAGCCTGCCCGGGGAGAACACTGAAGCTTTCTTT
clone size: NA; V gene: TRBV6-1; J gene: TRBJ2-2; D gene: NA; CDR3 protein: CASTWTGPGELFF; CDR3 DNA: TGTGCCAGCACTTGGACGGGACCCGGGGAGCTGTTTTTT
clone size: NA; V gene: TRBV10-3; J gene: TRBJ2-7; D gene: TRBD1; CDR3 protein: CAISDDRGGVEQYF; CDR3 DNA: TGTGCCATCAGTGACGACAGGGGGGGCGTCGAGCAGTACTTC
clone size: NA; V gene: TRBV9; J gene: TRBJ1-6; D gene: NA; CDR3 protein: CASSVEDGNSPLHF; CDR3 DNA: TGTGCCAGCAGCGTAGAGGACGGGAATTCACCCCTCCACTTT
clone size: once; V gene: TRBV25-1; J gene: TRBJ1-1; D gene: NA; CDR3 protein: CASISPQWDTEAFF; CDR3 DNA: TGTGCCAGCATTAGCCCCCAATGGGACACTGAAGCTTTCTTT
clone size: NA; V gene: TRBV5-1; J gene: TRBJ2-1; D gene: NA; CDR3 protein: CASSLTGSPYNEQFF; CDR3 DNA: TGCGCCAGCAGCTTGACAGGGAGCCCCTACAATGAGCAGTTCTTC
clone size: NA; V gene: TRBV6-5; J gene: TRBJ2-2; D gene: NA; CDR3 protein: CASTWASLRTGELFF; CDR3 DNA: TGTGCCAGCACGTGGGCCTCCCTGAGAACCGGGGAGCTGTTTTTT
clone size: NA; V gene: TRBV28; J gene: TRBJ2-7; D gene: NA; CDR3 protein: CASTPPVGTWEQYF; CDR3 DNA: TGTGCCAGCACCCCCCCGGTCGGTACGTGGGAGCAGTACTTC
clone size: NA; V gene: TRBV7-9; J gene: TRBJ1-1; D gene: NA; CDR3 protein: CASSYGNTEAFF; CDR3 DNA: TGTGCCAGCAGCTACGGGAACACTGAAGCTTTCTTT
clone size: NA; V gene: TRBV5-1; J gene: TRBJ2-1; D gene: TRBD1; CDR3 protein: CASSSVQGAQGDNEQFF; CDR3 DNA: TGCGCCAGCAGCTCGGTCCAGGGGGCGCAGGGAGACAATGAGCAGTTCTTC
clone size: NA; V gene: TRBV7-7; J gene: TRBJ2-5; D gene: NA; CDR3 protein: CASSLAGNQGETQYF; CDR3 DNA: TGTGCTAGCAGCTTAGCCGGTAACCAGGGGGAGACCCAGTACTTC
clone size: once; V gene: TRBV27; J gene: TRBJ2-3; D gene: NA; CDR3 protein: CASSLVTDTDTQYF; CDR3 DNA: TGTGCCAGCAGTTTAGTGACAGACACAGATACGCAGTATTTT
clone size: few; V gene: TRBV28; J gene: TRBJ1-1; D gene: NA; CDR3 protein: CASYRDQEAFF; CDR3 DNA: TGTGCCAGTTACAGGGATCAGGAAGCTTTCTTT
clone size: NA; V gene: TRBV13; J gene: TRBJ2-7; D gene: TRBD1; CDR3 protein: CASSLTRDRMDNEQYF; CDR3 DNA: TGTGCCAGCAGCTTAACGCGGGACAGGATGGATAACGAGCAGTACTTC
clone size: NA; V gene: TRBV5-5; J gene: TRBJ2-7; D gene: NA; CDR3 protein: CASSWGSGGEQYF; CDR3 DNA: TGTGCCAGCAGCTGGGGGAGTGGGGGCGAGCAGTACTTC
clone size: NA; V gene: TRBV27; J gene: TRBJ1-1; D gene: TRBD1; CDR3 protein: CASSLNQGVTEAFF; CDR3 DNA: TGTGCCAGCAGTTTAAATCAGGGGGTCACTGAAGCTTTCTTT
clone size: NA; V gene: TRBV15; J gene: TRBJ2-3; D gene: NA; CDR3 protein: CATRPGASTDTQYF; CDR3 DNA: TGTGCCACCCGGCCAGGGGCAAGCACAGATACGCAGTATTTT